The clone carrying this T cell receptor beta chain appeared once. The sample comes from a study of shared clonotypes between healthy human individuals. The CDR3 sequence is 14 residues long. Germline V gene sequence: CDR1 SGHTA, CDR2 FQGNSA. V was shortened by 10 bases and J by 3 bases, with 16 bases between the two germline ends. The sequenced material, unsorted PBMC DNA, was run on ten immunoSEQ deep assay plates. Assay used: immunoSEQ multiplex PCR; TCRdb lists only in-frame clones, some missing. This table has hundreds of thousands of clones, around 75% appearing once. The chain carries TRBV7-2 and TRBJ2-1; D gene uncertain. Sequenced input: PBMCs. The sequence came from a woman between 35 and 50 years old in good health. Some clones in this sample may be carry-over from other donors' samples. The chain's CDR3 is CAINTGRLYNEQFF. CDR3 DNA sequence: TGTGCCATCAATACCGGCAGACTCTACAATGAGCAGTTCTTC.